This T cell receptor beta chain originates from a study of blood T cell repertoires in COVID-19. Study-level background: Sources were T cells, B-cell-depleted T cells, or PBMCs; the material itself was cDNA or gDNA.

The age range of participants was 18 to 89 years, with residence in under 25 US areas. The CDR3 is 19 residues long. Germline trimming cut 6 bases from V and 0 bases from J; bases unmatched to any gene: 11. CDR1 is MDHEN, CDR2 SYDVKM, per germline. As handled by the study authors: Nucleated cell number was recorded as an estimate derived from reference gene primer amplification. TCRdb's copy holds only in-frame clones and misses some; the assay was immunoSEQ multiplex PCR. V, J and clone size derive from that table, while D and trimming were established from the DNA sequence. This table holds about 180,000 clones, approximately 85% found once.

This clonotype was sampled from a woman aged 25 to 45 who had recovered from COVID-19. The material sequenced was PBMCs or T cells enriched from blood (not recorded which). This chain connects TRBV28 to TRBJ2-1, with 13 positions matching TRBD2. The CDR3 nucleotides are TGTGCCAGCAGCCCCGTCGGACTAGCGGGAGTGAACTCCTACAATGAGCAGTTCTTC. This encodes CASSPVGLAGVNSYNEQFF.